This TCR beta chain comes out of a study of shared clonotypes between healthy human individuals. Sequenced by immunoSEQ multiplex PCR; TCRdb stores in-frame clones only, minus some. The sample carries around 330,000 clones, about 74% recorded once. This clone has at least ten counts. The CDR3 contains 15 residues. The V gene end was trimmed by 5 bases and the J gene end by 3 bases; junction bases not matched to a gene: 6. In germline, CDR1 is MDHEN, CDR2 SYDVKM. This clonotype originated in a man younger than 45 in good health. V usage is TRBV28 and J usage is TRBJ2-3; 9 bases fit TRBD2. The sequenced material came from memory CD4+ T cells sorted from blood. Subset defined: CD45RA-negative fraction. CDR3 in DNA: TGTGCCAGCAGTGGTAGCGGGAGTGAGACAGATACGCAGTATTTT. Translated: CASSGSGSETDTQYF.